The 32 T cell receptor beta chains below all came from one sample that was sequenced in a study of T cell repertoires in cytomegalovirus infection (dated by TCRdb to about 2019). Sequencer: Illumina HiSeq 1500. TCRdb reworked the public reads: Q25 trimming with fastp, MiXCR clone assembly, productive beta chains retained. Entries that share a CDR3 protein sequence are merged under the most common genes and DNA. A total of some 230,000 distinct CDR3 sequences appear in this sample, under 25% of them only once. Over 15% of the sample belongs to the ten largest clones. Sequencing was done on a sample of CD8+ T cells from PBMCs. The receptor set was obtained from a human donor in good health (CMV status not recorded). Some clones in this sample may be carry-over from other donors' samples.

The J gene is TRBJ2-2, the V gene TRBV9, with 7 positions matching TRBD2. Germline trimming cut 0 bases from V and 5 bases from J; bases unmatched to any gene: 4. CDR1 is SGDLS and CDR2 is YYNGEE in the germline V gene. The length of the CDR3 is 15 residues. CDR3 region: CASSVGGSGTGELFF. The CDR3 nucleotides are TGTGCCAGCAGCGTAGGCGGGAGTGGTACCGGGGAGCTGTTTTTT. The whole variable domain, remainder taken from reference TRBV9 and TRBJ2-2, is DSGVTQTPKHLITATGQRVTLRCSPRSGDLSVYWYQQSLDQGLQFLIQYYNGEERAKGNILERFSAQQFPDLHSELNLSSLELGDSALYFCASSVGGSGTGELFFGEGSRLTVL.

There are many counts of this clonotype. V and J are TRBV7-8 and TRBJ1-2, with a tentative D call TRBD1 (5 bases). This CDR3 comprises 15 residues. V was trimmed by 2 bases and J by 6 bases, leaving 16 bases between them. The germline V gene encodes CDR1 SGHVS and CDR2 FQNEAQ. This chain's CDR3 is CASSLTLSGSDGYTF. CDR3 sequence (DNA): TGTGCCAGCAGCTTAACTCTCTCAGGGTCGGATGGCTACACCTTC.

This sequence joins TRBV6-6 and TRBJ1-5; perhaps TRBD1 as D (5 bases). The V gene lost 4 bases and the J gene lost 2 bases, with 9 bases spanning the gap. This CDR3 comprises 14 residues. Germline CDR1 is MNHNY and CDR2 is SVGAGI (reference sequence). The CDR3 region has the DNA TGTGCCAGCAGTTCCGGACACGGCAATCAGCCCCAGCATTTT. It codes for CASSSGHGNQPQHF.

The genes are TRBV29-1 and TRBJ2-1; possibly TRBD1 for D (6 bases). V was trimmed by 2 bases and J by 2 bases, leaving 10 bases between them. Germline V gene data show CDR1 as SQVTM and CDR2 as ANQGSEA. There are 14 residues in the CDR3. Here the CDR3 reads CSVEKGDAYNEQFF. The CDR3 coding sequence is TGCAGCGTTGAAAAGGGGGACGCCTACAATGAGCAGTTCTTC.

Ten or more counts support this clonotype. The chain couples TRBV12-3 or TRBV12-4 to TRBJ2-7; possibly TRBD1 for D (6 bases). The CDR3 is 12 residues long. The ends were cut back, 6 bases at V and 3 bases at J, with 9 bases in the middle. CDR3 DNA sequence: TGTGCCAGCAGCTCACAGGGCTACGAGCAGTACTTC. This codes for CASSSQGYEQYF.

This clonotype showed up many times. V is TRBV7-6 and J is TRBJ1-1, with D unclear. The germline gives CDR1 SGHVS, CDR2 FNYEAQ. Trimming removed 5 bases at V and 2 bases at J, with 9 bases between. This CDR3 is 13 amino acids long. CDR3 protein: CASSPGFNTEAFF. DNA of the CDR3: TGTGCCAGCAGCCCCGGCTTTAACACTGAAGCTTTCTTT.

This clonotype was observed a handful of times. The rearrangement links TRBV3-1 to TRBJ1-2; no clear D gene. CDR3 length: 14 amino acids. Trimming removed 1 base from V and 0 bases from J, with 6 bases in between. Germline loops: CDR1 LGHDT, CDR2 YNNKEL (reference sequence). In DNA, the CDR3 is TGTGCCAGCAGCCAAGGTGGGGCTAACTATGGCTACACCTTC. Translating it yields CASSQGGANYGYTF.

The sample holds a few counts of this clonotype. This chain links TRBV2 with TRBJ1-1; the D gene is possibly TRBD1 (5 bases). This CDR3 is 14 amino acids long. Germline CDR1 and CDR2: SNHLY and FYNNEI. Deletions cut 8 bases from V and 6 bases from J, with 19 bases between. CDR3 nucleotide sequence: TGTGCCAGCCCAGAGGAGGAAAGGGGCTCTGAAGCTTTCTTT. Its translation is CASPEEERGSEAFF.

The V call is TRBV27, the J call TRBJ2-1; D perhaps matches TRBD2 (6 bases). CDR1 and CDR2 from the germline V gene are MNHEY and SMNVEV (reference sequence). CDR3 length equals 13 residues. Deletions cut 9 bases from V and 5 bases from J, with 14 bases between. The CDR3, as DNA: TGTGCCAGTAGCGTGGGGGGTCACAATGAGCAGTTCTTC. Its protein product is CASSVGGHNEQFF.

The chain has TRBV6-4 and TRBJ2-7; no clear D. The CDR3 extends over 12 amino acids. CDR1 is MRHNA, CDR2 SNTAGT, per germline. Between the trimmed V and J ends, which lost 10 bases and 1 base, there was a span of 11 bases. CDR3 amino acids: CANVSQSYEQYF. The CDR3 DNA sequence: TGTGCCAACGTATCCCAATCCTACGAGCAGTACTTC.

The CDR3 spells CASSPGERPNTGELFF. The DNA for the CDR3 is TGTGCCAGCAGCCCGGGGGAGCGACCGAACACCGGGGAGCTGTTTTTT. This chain links TRBV5-6 with TRBJ2-2; D possibly corresponds to TRBD2 (6 bases). CDR3 size: 16 residues. V was trimmed by 4 bases and J by 0 bases, leaving 13 bases between them. Per germline, CDR1 SGHDT and CDR2 YYEEEE.

The CDR3 bases are TGTGCCAGCAGCTTGATCCCGGGGGGCTACAATGAGCAGTTCTTC. Amino acids: CASSLIPGGYNEQFF. This chain joins TRBV5-6 and TRBJ2-1; 7 nucleotides agree with TRBD2. The CDR3 covers 15 residues. Germline-derived CDR1 and CDR2 are SGHDT and YYEEEE. After removal of 1 base from V and 3 bases from J, the junction contained 4 bases not matched to a gene.

This clonotype was counted between two and nine times. This sequence joins TRBV4-1 and TRBJ2-7, with 10 bases fitting TRBD1. This CDR3 is built from 15 residues. Germline values: CDR1 MGHRA, CDR2 YSYEKL. Germline trimming cut 6 bases from V and 4 bases from J; bases unmatched to any gene: 9. The CDR3: CASSYDPGQGYEQYF. The CDR3 DNA reads as TGCGCCAGCAGTTATGACCCGGGACAGGGGTACGAGCAGTACTTC.

This clonotype was recorded many times. This chain connects TRBV12-3 or TRBV12-4 to TRBJ2-5; D ambiguous. With 1 base removed from V and 2 bases from J, the gap between germline ends came to 8 bases. The CDR3 spans 14 residues. Written as DNA, the CDR3 is TGTGCCAGCAGTTTAGGTCGAGGACAAGAGACCCAGTACTTC. It is translated as CASSLGRGQETQYF.

The J gene is TRBJ1-2, the V gene TRBV14; D call uncertain. The V end lost 4 bases, the J end lost 3 bases, and 15 bases lay between the germline ends. CDR1 is SGHDN, CDR2 FVKESK, per germline. This CDR3 is 15 amino acids long. DNA for the CDR3: TGTGCCAGCAGCCCAATAGGGTACGGCTACTATGGCTACACCTTC. Translation: CASSPIGYGYYGYTF.

This clonotype occurred many times. This chain uses TRBV24-1 with TRBJ2-1; 9 bases agree with TRBD2. This CDR3 contains 15 residues. V lost 3 bases and J lost 7; bases outside the gene matches: 6. Germline lookup yields CDR1 KGHDR and CDR2 SFDVKD. The CDR3 is CATSDMGLARNEQFF. The DNA of the CDR3 is TGTGCCACCAGTGATATGGGACTAGCTAGGAATGAGCAGTTCTTC.

This clonotype was seen many times. V gene TRBV7-2 combines with J gene TRBJ1-2; 11 bases map to TRBD1. CDR1 is SGHTA, CDR2 FQGNSA, per germline. The CDR3 is made up of 15 amino acids. V shed 5 bases and J 4 bases; nucleotides not matched to a gene: 6. The CDR3 bases are TGTGCCAGCAGCGTGAGCGGGACAGGGGGCTATGGCTACACCTTC. Encoded protein: CASSVSGTGGYGYTF.

This chain joins TRBV6-5 and TRBJ2-2, with unresolved D. CDR1 and CDR2 (germline): MNHEY, SVGAGI. Trimming stripped 0 bases from V and 3 bases from J, with 11 bases between. There are 16 residues in the CDR3. The CDR3 DNA reads TGTGCCAGCAGTTACTCCCCCACCTTCTACACCGGGGAGCTGTTTTTT. Its protein product is CASSYSPTFYTGELFF.

The gene calls are TRBV27 and TRBJ1-5; D is undetermined. The V end lost 10 bases, the J end lost 3 bases, and 13 bases lay between the germline ends. The CDR3 runs to 13 residues. Germline V gives CDR1 MNHEY, CDR2 SMNVEV (reference sequence). CDR3 sequence reads: CATALGHNQPQHF. The CDR3, as DNA: TGTGCCACGGCTTTGGGCCACAATCAGCCCCAGCATTTT.

This chain links TRBV13 with TRBJ2-2, with 9 bases lining up with TRBD1. Germline assignment: CDR1 PRHDT and CDR2 FYEKMQ (reference sequence). Trimming took 6 bases from V and 1 from J; bases not matched to a gene: 6. CDR3 size: 16 residues. Here the CDR3 DNA reads TGTGCCAGCAGTCTACCGGGACAGGGGAACACCGGGGAGCTGTTTTTT. Protein sequence: CASSLPGQGNTGELFF.

V is TRBV7-9 and J is TRBJ1-1; 7 bases line up with TRBD1. V shed 7 bases and J 3 bases; nucleotides not matched to a gene: 8. Germline CDR1 reads SEHNR; CDR2 reads FQNEAQ (reference sequence). The CDR3 length is 14 residues. CDR3 coding DNA: TGTGCCAGCACCTCCGGGACAGCTTACACTGAAGCTTTCTTT. Encoded protein: CASTSGTAYTEAFF.

This chain links TRBV7-9 with TRBJ1-1; D perhaps matches TRBD1 (6 bases). The CDR3 extends over 12 amino acids. Deletions cut 5 bases from V and 5 bases from J, with 9 bases between. Germline CDR1 SEHNR, CDR2 FQNEAQ (reference sequence). DNA of the CDR3: TGTGCCAGCAGCACGGACAGAACTGAAGCTTTCTTT. Protein product: CASSTDRTEAFF. Combining the CDR3 with reference TRBV7-9 and TRBJ1-1 gives the whole variable domain DTGVSQNPRHKITKRGQNVTFRCDPISEHNRLYWYRQTLGQGPEFLTYFQNEAQLEKSRLLSDRFSAERPKGSFSTLEIQRTEQGDSAMYLCASSTDRTEAFFGQGTRLTVV.

The gene calls are TRBV18 and TRBJ2-5, with TRBD1 as a possible D gene (6 bases). Germline V gene data show CDR1 as KGHSH and CDR2 as LQKENI. Deletions cut 4 bases from V and 0 bases from J, with 18 bases between. This CDR3 contains 17 residues. The CDR3 region is CASSLGADSPYQETQYF. In DNA form, the CDR3 reads TGTGCCAGCTCACTTGGGGCGGACAGCCCGTACCAAGAGACCCAGTACTTC.

This clonotype was observed at least ten times. The chain recombines TRBV7-2 with TRBJ2-7; TRBD2 matches at 9 bases. Germline trimming cut 5 bases from V and 2 bases from J; bases unmatched to any gene: 10. This CDR3 region has 16 residues. Germline V CDR1 and CDR2: SGHTA, FQGNSA. DNA for the CDR3: TGTGCCAGCAGCCCAACCCTAGCGGGGCTTACCTACGAGCAGTACTTC. Its translation is CASSPTLAGLTYEQYF. The entire variable domain, with the rest obtained from reference TRBV7-2 and TRBJ2-7, is as follows: GAGVSQSPSNKVTEKGKDVELRCDPISGHTALYWYRQSLGQGLEFLIYFQGNSAPDKSGLPSDRFSAERTGGSVSTLTIQRTQQEDSAVYLCASSPTLAGLTYEQYFGPGTRLTVT.

This clonotype was counted only a few times. This chain connects TRBV28 to TRBJ2-3; 8 bases agree with TRBD2. The CDR3 runs to 15 residues. With 6 bases clipped from V and 6 bases from J, the junction kept 11 bases outside the gene matches. Per the germline V gene, CDR1 is MDHEN and CDR2 is SYDVKM. As DNA, the CDR3 is TGTGCCAGCAGCCTGCACCTAGGCGGGGGGGATACGCAGTATTTT. It encodes CASSLHLGGGDTQYF.

This clonotype came up a few times. V gene TRBV20-1 combines with J gene TRBJ1-1; tentative D call: TRBD1 (6 bases). V lost 6 bases to trimming and J lost 4 bases, with 9 bases between them. The CDR3 has 11 residues. Germline V gives CDR1 DFQATT, CDR2 SNEGSKA (reference sequence). The CDR3 DNA follows: TGCAGTGCGAGACAGGCCACTGAAGCTTTCTTT. Its protein product is CSARQATEAFF.

The rearrangement uses TRBV6-1 and TRBJ2-1; D is unresolved. Germline V gene lookup returns CDR1 MNHNS and CDR2 SASEGT. V was pared by 7 bases and J by 1 base, with 8 bases between. The CDR3 runs to 13 residues. The CDR3 DNA sequence: TGTGCCAGCAATACGGATTCCTACAATGAGCAGTTCTTC. Amino acids: CASNTDSYNEQFF.

This clonotype occurred a few times. The gene calls are TRBV10-3 and TRBJ2-3; D might be TRBD1 (5 bases). Germline CDR1 ENHRY, CDR2 SYGVKD. This CDR3 region has 14 residues. V lost 7 bases, J lost 1 base, and 12 bases lay in between. The CDR3 is CAIKGELRTDTQYF. The CDR3 nucleotides read TGTGCCATCAAAGGGGAACTACGCACAGATACGCAGTATTTT.

This clonotype has at least ten counts. The chain employs TRBV18 and TRBJ2-1; 8 nucleotides align to TRBD2. J lost 1 base, V lost 2 bases, and 13 bases had no gene match. This CDR3 region has 19 residues. Per germline, CDR1 KGHSH and CDR2 LQKENI. CDR3 DNA sequence: TGTGCCAGCTCACCAAGGCTAAAGGCGGGGGGAAAATCCTACAATGAGCAGTTCTTC. Translated: CASSPRLKAGGKSYNEQFF.

This clonotype showed up just a few times. The rearrangement joins TRBV7-9 to TRBJ2-1; 8 nucleotides align to TRBD1. V lost 4 bases and J lost 8; bases outside the gene matches: 10. This CDR3 is 15 amino acids long. Germline lookup yields CDR1 SEHNR and CDR2 FQNEAQ (reference sequence). For the CDR3, the DNA is TGTGCCAGCAGCTACCGGGACAGGAATTTCGATGAGCAGTTCTTC. Its translation is CASSYRDRNFDEQFF. Full variable domain (missing parts from reference TRBV7-9 and TRBJ2-1): DTGVSQNPRHKITKRGQNVTFRCDPISEHNRLYWYRQTLGQGPEFLTYFQNEAQLEKSRLLSDRFSAERPKGSFSTLEIQRTEQGDSAMYLCASSYRDRNFDEQFFGPGTRLTVL.

This clonotype was counted only a few times. The rearrangement uses TRBV12-3 or TRBV12-4 and TRBJ2-5, with TRBD1 matching over 11 bases. The CDR3 length is 13 residues. With 6 bases clipped from V and 3 bases from J, the junction kept 0 bases outside the gene matches. The CDR3 DNA follows: TGTGCCAGCAGGGGACAGGGGGAAGAGACCCAGTACTTC. This codes for CASRGQGEETQYF.

This clonotype was seen just once. The chain links TRBV6-4 to TRBJ2-3; D unresolved. Germline loops: CDR1 MRHNA, CDR2 SNTAGT. The length of the CDR3 is 14 residues. V was clipped by 0 bases and J by 1 base, with 5 bases between them. As DNA, the CDR3 is TGTGCCAGCAGTGACTCGGCGGGCACAGATACGCAGTATTTT. Its protein product is CASSDSAGTDTQYF.